These T cell receptor beta chains were read from a single sample in a study of T-cell memory formation after mild COVID-19. TCRdb ran MiXCR on the 5' RACE reads and lists one entry per CDR3 protein. The sample lists a few hundred thousand distinct CDR3 sequences; approximately 30% were seen once. Sequencing used PBMCs or a T cell subset sorted from them (not recorded which). These receptors were collected from an adult woman who had mild COVID-19 (a few samples of this study predate the infection). Cell type and time point are not known. Both conserved end residues are part of each CDR3. The D gene is left open where the match is weak. Some rows mark clone size as missing; the rest say once, few, many or name a class of expanded clone.

j_call	v_call	clone_size	d_call	cdr3_aa	cdr3_nt
TRBJ2-5	TRBV24-1	few	.	CATSDLAGTQETQYF	TGTGCCACCAGTGATTTAGCAGGAACCCAAGAGACCCAGTACTTC
TRBJ2-2	TRBV5-1	.	TRBD2	CASSLRLADTGELFF	TGCGCCAGCAGCTTGAGGCTAGCGGACACCGGGGAGCTGTTTTTT
TRBJ2-5	TRBV12-5	many	.	CASGYGLRGVGETQYF	TGTGCTAGTGGTTACGGTTTGCGGGGAGTTGGAGAGACCCAGTACTTC
TRBJ2-3	TRBV29-1	.	.	CSVAPTQYF	TGCAGCGTTGCTCCTACGCAGTATTTT
TRBJ1-5	TRBV7-6	few	.	CASSRYDNSNQPQHF	TGTGCCAGCAGCCGATACGACAATAGCAATCAGCCCCAGCATTTT
TRBJ2-1	TRBV6-2/TRBV6-3	.	.	CASTRLNEQFF	TGTGCCAGCACCCGGCTGAATGAGCAGTTCTTC
TRBJ2-7	TRBV20-1	.	TRBD2	CSASSSGRVYEQYF	TGCAGTGCTAGCTCTAGCGGGAGGGTCTACGAGCAGTACTTC
TRBJ2-2	TRBV5-5	.	.	CASSLLLNTGELFF	TGTGCCAGCAGCTTGTTACTTAACACCGGGGAGCTGTTTTTT
TRBJ2-7	TRBV12-3/TRBV12-4	few	.	CASSLVLYEQYF	TGTGCCAGCAGTTTAGTCCTCTACGAGCAGTACTTC
TRBJ1-2	TRBV7-9	.	.	CASRSTRNYGYTF	TGTGCCAGCAGGTCCACACGTAACTATGGCTACACCTTC
TRBJ2-1	TRBV7-3	few	TRBD1	CASSSQGALYNEQFF	TGTGCCAGCAGCTCCCAGGGGGCCCTTTACAATGAGCAGTTCTTC
TRBJ2-7	TRBV29-1	.	TRBD1	CSVSTGAYEQYF	TGCAGCGTTTCGACAGGGGCCTACGAGCAGTACTTC
TRBJ1-1	TRBV3-1	.	.	CASSQESLDTEAFF	TGTGCCAGCAGCCAAGAGAGTTTAGACACTGAAGCTTTCTTT
TRBJ1-1	TRBV25-1	few	.	CASSEGLAEPEAFF	TGTGCCAGCAGTGAAGGTTTGGCTGAACCTGAAGCTTTCTTT
TRBJ2-1	TRBV5-4	few	TRBD2	CASSLKVGGMTTSNEQFF	TGTGCCAGCAGCTTGAAGGTCGGGGGGATGACAACTAGCAATGAGCAGTTCTTC
TRBJ2-5	TRBV29-1	few	.	CSVDRRETQYF	TGCAGCGTCGACAGAAGAGAGACCCAGTACTTC
TRBJ2-7	TRBV5-1	.	TRBD1	CASRGQAYEQYF	TGCGCCAGCAGGGGACAGGCCTACGAGCAGTACTTC
TRBJ1-1	TRBV28	.	.	CASSLQSSRRTEAFF	TGTGCCAGCAGTTTGCAATCTAGCCGTCGGACTGAAGCTTTCTTT
TRBJ1-5	TRBV12-3/TRBV12-4	.	.	CASSFDGGSSNQPQHF	TGTGCCAGCAGTTTTGATGGGGGGTCTAGCAATCAGCCCCAGCATTTT
TRBJ2-2	TRBV5-1	many	TRBD2	CASSFLSGSNTGELFF	TGCGCCAGCAGCTTCCTTAGCGGGTCGAACACCGGGGAGCTGTTTTTT
TRBJ2-7	TRBV7-6	many	TRBD1	CASSLVPGGTGSYEQYF	TGTGCCAGCAGCTTGGTCCCAGGGGGTACCGGCTCCTACGAGCAGTACTTC
TRBJ2-1	TRBV6-5	.	.	CASKRGALNEQFF	TGTGCCAGCAAACGCGGGGCTTTAAATGAGCAGTTCTTC
TRBJ2-7	TRBV5-1	few	TRBD1	CASNFSWTGCSYEQYF	TGCGCCAGCAACTTTAGTTGGACAGGATGTTCCTACGAGCAGTACTTC
TRBJ1-1	TRBV14	.	TRBD1	CASGTGVNTEAFF	TGTGCCAGCGGCACAGGGGTGAACACTGAAGCTTTCTTT
TRBJ2-7	TRBV4-2	.	TRBD2	CASSEPGLAGVREQYF	TGTGCCAGCAGCGAACCGGGACTAGCGGGAGTAAGGGAGCAGTACTTC
TRBJ2-2	TRBV9	.	TRBD2	CASSAPGTTPTGELFF	TGTGCCAGCAGCGCGCCCGGGACTACCCCAACCGGGGAGCTGTTTTTT